One T cell receptor (beta chain) is described in this entry. The CDR3 sequence is 14 residues long. CDR1 and CDR2 (germline): MNHEY, SVGAGI. V lost 4 bases and J 5 bases, leaving 14 bases between the germline ends. The record originates from a study of blood T cell repertoires in COVID-19. Overall study: Sample material is recorded as cDNA or gDNA derived from T cells, B-cell-depleted T cells, or PBMCs.

This table comes from immunoSEQ multiplex PCR, and its TCRdb copy is limited to in-frame clones, with some not included. In the table there are around 150,000 clones, roughly 84% of which are singletons. The V gene is TRBV6-5, the J gene TRBJ1-2; D may be TRBD1 (6 bases). The sequence was collected from an elderly woman with active or convalescent COVID-19. The specimen sequenced was peripheral blood. The CDR3: CASSSDSRGYGYTF. The CDR3 coding sequence is TGTGCCAGCAGTTCCGATTCGAGGGGGTATGGCTACACCTTC.